This TCR beta chain was recorded in a study of graft-versus-host responses after intestinal transplantation. Study context: Anti-thymocyte globulin induction, then tacrolimus and steroids for about three years, went to all recipients.

As to this clone: What it binds is not known. At one of its ends the junction is not consistent with the germline gene, which may arise from a read error.

Generated by immunoSEQ multiplex PCR, the TCRdb table keeps only in-frame clones and is missing some. Of 80,000 or so clones in the sample, 92% were seen once. CDR3 size: 15 residues. Looked up from germline, CDR1 is SGHRS and CDR2 is YFSETQ. Study-wide findings and caveats: Among recipient marrow samples, GvH clones were found; some appeared first in ileum or blood.

The J gene is TRBJ2-3, the V gene TRBV5-1, with TRBD1 identical over 10 bases. The clonotype originates from a human patient who received an intestinal transplant, so some T cells may come from the graft donor. Here the sequenced sample was PBMCs, taken 98 days after intestinal transplantation. This chain's CDR3 is CASSSGTGVMDTQYF. The DNA for the CDR3 is TGTGCCAGCAGCTCCGGGACAGGGGTAATGGATACGCAGTATTTT.